These 17 T cell receptor beta chains were all obtained from the same sample, sequenced in a study of Ad26.COV2.S vaccination and SARS-CoV-2 variants. Described treatment: roughly 19 received Ad26.COV2.S at low or high dose, single or two shots; several received placebo; per-sample allocation not given. Sampling was done on day 63 after the first vaccine or placebo injection. Sequencing used immunoSEQ multiplex PCR; TCRdb keeps in-frame clones, though not all of them. The repertoire holds 300,000 to 500,000 clones, with approximately 90% as singletons. The sequences come from peripheral blood, collected in a trial of Ad26.COV2.S vaccine versus placebo. These receptors all stem from a person between 18 and 65 years old who received the Ad26.COV2.S COVID-19 vaccine or a placebo.

CDR3 sequence: CSVREQPNTEAFF. The CDR3 coding sequence is TGCAGCGTTAGAGAACAGCCGAACACTGAAGCTTTCTTT. This chain joins TRBV29-1 and TRBJ1-1; D not resolved. Germline assignment: CDR1 SQVTM and CDR2 ANQGSEA. The V end lost 5 bases, the J end lost 1 base, and 11 bases lay between the germline ends. CDR3 size: 13 residues.

This clone was detected only a few times. The chain joins TRBV10-3 to TRBJ1-6; the D gene is possibly TRBD1 (5 bases). The germline CDR1 and CDR2 sequences are ENHRY and SYGVKD. Trimming removed 6 bases from V and 7 bases from J, with 22 bases in between. This CDR3 spans 17 amino acids. The CDR3 DNA sequence: TGTGCCATCAGGAGCCAGGGTTCCGCAAATCAGAATTCACCCCTCCACTTT. Amino acids: CAIRSQGSANQNSPLHF.

The chain links TRBV30 to TRBJ1-2, with D unresolved. The germline CDR1 and CDR2 sequences are GTSNPN and SVGIG (reference sequence). Trimming shortened V by 2 bases and J by 4 bases, and 11 bases separated the two germline ends. The CDR3 extends over 13 amino acids. DNA for the CDR3: TGTGCCTGGAGTTTGACTGAGAGCTATGGCTACACCTTC. Translating gives CAWSLTESYGYTF.

This chain joins TRBV24-1 and TRBJ1-2; no reliable D call. This CDR3 has 12 amino acids. Germline V gene sequence: CDR1 KGHDR, CDR2 SFDVKD. V was trimmed by 0 bases and J by 8 bases, leaving 6 bases between them. CDR3 nucleotides: TGTGCCACCAGTGATTTGCAACGCGGCTACACCTTC. Translating gives CATSDLQRGYTF.

The chain links TRBV7-9 to TRBJ1-2; D is ambiguous. CDR1 is SEHNR and CDR2 is FQNEAQ in the germline V gene (reference sequence). This CDR3 spans 14 amino acids. V was clipped by 1 base and J by 8 bases, with 14 bases between them. CDR3 residues: CASSLDVNLSGYTF. The DNA for the CDR3 is TGTGCCAGCAGCTTAGACGTTAACCTATCAGGCTACACCTTC.

This chain joins TRBV30 and TRBJ2-5; no firm D call. The germline V gene has CDR1 GTSNPN and CDR2 SVGIG (reference sequence). Trimming stripped 4 bases from V and 1 base from J, with 16 bases between. The CDR3 spans 15 residues. The CDR3 is CAWTRLTDAQETQYF. In nucleotides, the CDR3 is TGTGCCTGGACCCGTTTGACGGATGCCCAAGAGACCCAGTACTTC.

This chain uses TRBV6-2 or TRBV6-3 with TRBJ1-2, with D perhaps TRBD1 (5 bases). Germline V gene sequence: CDR1 MNHEY, CDR2 SVGEGT. The V gene lost 2 bases and the J gene lost 8 bases, with 15 bases spanning the gap. The CDR3 has 14 amino acids. CDR3 protein: CASSYVARVEGYTF. The DNA for the CDR3 is TGTGCCAGCAGTTACGTCGCCAGGGTGGAAGGCTACACCTTC.

V gene TRBV6-5 combines with J gene TRBJ1-1; D gene unclear. Trimming cost V 3 bases and J 5 bases, with 13 bases left between them. Germline values: CDR1 MNHEY, CDR2 SVGAGI. The CDR3 totals 14 residues. CDR3 residues: CASSYNLLGTEAFF. The CDR3 DNA reads TGTGCCAGCAGTTATAATCTCCTCGGGACTGAAGCTTTCTTT.

This CDR3 is CAWSVGRTFSYNEQFF. CDR3 in DNA: TGTGCCTGGAGTGTAGGGAGGACTTTCTCCTACAATGAGCAGTTCTTC. This chain connects TRBV30 to TRBJ2-1, with D possibly matching TRBD2 (6 bases). Germline V gives CDR1 GTSNPN, CDR2 SVGIG (reference sequence). V was pared by 0 bases and J by 0 bases, with 12 bases between. The CDR3 has 16 residues. The variable domain in full, completed from reference TRBV30 and TRBJ2-1, reads SQTIHQWPATLVQPVGSPLSLECTVEGTSNPNLYWYRQAAGRGLQLLFYSVGIGQISSEVPQNLSASRPQDRQFILSSKKLLLSDSGFYLCAWSVGRTFSYNEQFFGPGTRLTVL.

V usage is TRBV6-6 and J usage is TRBJ1-3; weak D call: TRBD1 (6 bases). V was clipped by 5 bases and J by 1 base, with 15 bases between them. The CDR3 sequence is 16 residues long. The germline gives CDR1 MNHNY, CDR2 SVGAGI (reference sequence). Here the CDR3 DNA reads TGTGCCAGCAGTCGCCGACAGGAAGGTTCTGGAAACACCATATATTTT. Translated, it gives CASSRRQEGSGNTIYF.

The chain carries TRBV11-3 and TRBJ2-2; maybe TRBD2 (6 bases). The CDR3 consists of 16 residues. Germline V gives CDR1 SGHNT, CDR2 YENEEA. Deletions cut 5 bases from V and 6 bases from J, with 19 bases between. CDR3 sequence reads: CASSPSSGREAGELFF. The CDR3 DNA reads as TGTGCCAGCAGCCCCAGCTCGGGCAGGGAGGCCGGGGAGCTGTTTTTT.

The rearrangement links TRBV5-1 to TRBJ2-2; D is uncertain. Germline CDR1 SGHRS, CDR2 YFSETQ. The CDR3 covers 15 residues. The ends were cut back, 2 bases at V and 1 base at J, with 9 bases in the middle. The DNA for the CDR3 is TGCGCCAGCAGCTTCGACGGCGAGAACACCGGGGAGCTGTTTTTT. Amino acid sequence: CASSFDGENTGELFF. Full variable domain (outside the CDR3, taken from reference TRBV5-1 and TRBJ2-2): KAGVTQTPRYLIKTRGQQVTLSCSPISGHRSVSWYQQTPGQGLQFLFEYFSETQRNKGNFPGRFSGRQFSNSRSEMNVSTLELGDSALYLCASSFDGENTGELFFGEGSRLTVL.

The chain combines TRBV5-5 with TRBJ2-5, with D uncertain. The CDR3 has 13 amino acids. Between the trimmed V and J ends, which lost 1 base and 4 bases, there was a span of 8 bases. Germline V gene data show CDR1 as SGHKS and CDR2 as YYEKEE (reference sequence). CDR3 in DNA: TGTGCCAGCAGCTTGTCCCATTTAGAGACCCAGTACTTC. Translating it yields CASSLSHLETQYF.

The rearrangement joins TRBV18 to TRBJ2-2; 8 positions agree with TRBD2. This CDR3 has 16 residues. V lost 1 base to trimming and J lost 1 base; unmatched junction nucleotides: 2. The V gene's germline CDR1 is KGHSH and CDR2 LQKENI. CDR3 protein: CASSPLGLENTGELFF. DNA of the CDR3: TGTGCCAGCTCACCACTGGGACTAGAGAACACCGGGGAGCTGTTTTTT. Complete variable domain (other parts from reference TRBV18 and TRBJ2-2): NAGVMQNPRHLVRRRGQEARLRCSPMKGHSHVYWYRQLPEEGLKFMVYLQKENIIDESGMPKERFSAEFPKEGPSILRIQQVVRGDSAAYFCASSPLGLENTGELFFGEGSRLTVL.

The chain's CDR3 is CASSFEGEQEQFF. The CDR3 DNA reads as TGTGCCAGCAGTTTTGAGGGTGAGCAGGAGCAGTTCTTC. The chain employs TRBV12-3 or TRBV12-4 and TRBJ2-1, with D possibly being TRBD2 (5 bases). This CDR3 contains 13 residues. V was pared by 3 bases and J by 10 bases, with 13 bases between.

The chain has TRBV9 and TRBJ1-2, with D hard to call. V was cut by 3 bases and J by 4 bases, with 13 bases left in between. This CDR3 spans 14 amino acids. CDR1 is SGDLS and CDR2 is YYNGEE in the germline V gene. The CDR3 DNA is TGTGCCAGCAGCGCCCTTCGTGGGAGCTATGGCTACACCTTC. Translated: CASSALRGSYGYTF.

This chain links TRBV6-2 or TRBV6-3 with TRBJ1-1, with no clear D. This CDR3 is built from 14 residues. V was cut by 0 bases and J by 1 base, with 6 bases left in between. Per the germline V gene, CDR1 is MNHEY and CDR2 is SVGEGT. The CDR3 DNA follows: TGTGCCAGCAGTTACTCGTTTGGGAACACTGAAGCTTTCTTT. It encodes CASSYSFGNTEAFF.